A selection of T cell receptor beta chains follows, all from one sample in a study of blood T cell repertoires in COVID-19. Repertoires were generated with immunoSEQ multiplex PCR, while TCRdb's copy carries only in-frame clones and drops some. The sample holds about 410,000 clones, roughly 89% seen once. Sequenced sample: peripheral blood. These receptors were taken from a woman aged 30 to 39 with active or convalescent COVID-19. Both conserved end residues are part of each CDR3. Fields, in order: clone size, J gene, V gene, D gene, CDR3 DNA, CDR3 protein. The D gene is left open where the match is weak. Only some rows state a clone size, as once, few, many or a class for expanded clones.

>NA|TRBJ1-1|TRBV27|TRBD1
TGTGCCAGCAGTTCAAGACAGGGGCCCGCCCCTGAAGCTTTCTTT
CASSSRQGPAPEAFF
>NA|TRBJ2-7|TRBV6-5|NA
TGTGCCAGCGGACAGACAGAAATCTACGAGCAGTACTTC
CASGQTEIYEQYF
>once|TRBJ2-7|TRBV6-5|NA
TGTGCCAGTTCCCCCTACTATCCCGAGCAGTACTTC
CASSPYYPEQYF
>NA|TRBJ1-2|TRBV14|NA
TGTGCCAGCAGCCCCGTTCGTGACTATGGCTACACCTTC
CASSPVRDYGYTF
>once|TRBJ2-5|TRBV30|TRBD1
TGTGCCTGGTTAAGACAGGGTCAACGGGAGACCCAGTACTTC
CAWLRQGQRETQYF
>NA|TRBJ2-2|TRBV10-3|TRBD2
TGTGCCATCGGTAGCGGGGCGAAGGACGGGGAGCTGTTTTTT
CAIGSGAKDGELFF
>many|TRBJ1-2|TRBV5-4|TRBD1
TGTGCCAGCAGCTTTCCCGAAGGACAGGGGGACTATGGCTACACCTTC
CASSFPEGQGDYGYTF
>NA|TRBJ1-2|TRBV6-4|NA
TGTGCCAGCAGTGAAACAGGCCCCTTAGTTAGTGGCTACACCTTC
CASSETGPLVSGYTF
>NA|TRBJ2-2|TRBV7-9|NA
TGTGCCGCCCGAGAACAGGGTTCAGTGACCGGGGAGCTGTTTTTT
CAAREQGSVTGELFF
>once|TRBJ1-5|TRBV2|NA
TGTGCCAGCAGTCTTGGGGGGGGAAATCAGCCCCAGCATTTT
CASSLGGGNQPQHF
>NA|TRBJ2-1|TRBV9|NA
TGTGCCAGCAGCGCCGGGGGAAACACGGCCTACAATGAGCAGTTCTTC
CASSAGGNTAYNEQFF
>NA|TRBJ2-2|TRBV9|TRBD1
TGTGCCAGCAGCACGACAGGGATGAACACCGGGGAGCTGTTTTTT
CASSTTGMNTGELFF
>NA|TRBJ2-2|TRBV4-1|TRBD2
TGCGCCAGCAGCCCCGGACTAGGGGCCGGGGAGCTGTTTTTT
CASSPGLGAGELFF
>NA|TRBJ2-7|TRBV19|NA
TGTGCCAGTAGTATAAGTGACAATAACTACGAGCAGTACTTC
CASSISDNNYEQYF
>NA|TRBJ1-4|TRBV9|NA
TGTGCCAGCAGCGTAGACAGGACCACAACTAATGAAAAACTGTTTTTT
CASSVDRTTTNEKLFF
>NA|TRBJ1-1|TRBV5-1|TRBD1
TGCGCCAGCAGCTCAAGACGGGACAGGGGGCCGATGAACACTGAAGCTTTCTTT
CASSSRRDRGPMNTEAFF
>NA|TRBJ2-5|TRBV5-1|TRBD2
TGCGCCAGCAGGCCTGCGGCGGGAGGGCCCTCAGGAGAAGAGACCCAGTACTTC
CASRPAAGGPSGEETQYF
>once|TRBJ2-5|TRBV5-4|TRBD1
TGTGCCAGCAGCTCACCAGGGGGCACACGGGAGACCCAGTACTTC
CASSSPGGTRETQYF
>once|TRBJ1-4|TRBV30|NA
TGTGCCTGGGCCGGGAATGAAAAACTGTTTTTT
CAWAGNEKLFF
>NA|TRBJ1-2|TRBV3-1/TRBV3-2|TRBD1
TGTGCCAGCAGCCCGAGTGAGTGGAAGGGGGCCCACTATGGCTACACCTTC
CASSPSEWKGAHYGYTF
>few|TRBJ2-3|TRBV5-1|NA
TGCGCCAGCAGCGGTGGACTCACCAGGGATACGCAGTATTTT
CASSGGLTRDTQYF
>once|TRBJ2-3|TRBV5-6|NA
TGTGCCAGCAGAAGCGTGTGGACAGATACGCAGTATTTT
CASRSVWTDTQYF
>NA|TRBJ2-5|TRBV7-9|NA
TGTGCCAGCAGCCGGGACGGGACTTGGGAAGAGACCCAGTACTTC
CASSRDGTWEETQYF
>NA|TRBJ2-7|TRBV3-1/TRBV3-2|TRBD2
TGTGCCAGCAGCCAAGATAGGAGACTAGCGGGAGGGCCCCACGAGCAGTACTTC
CASSQDRRLAGGPHEQYF
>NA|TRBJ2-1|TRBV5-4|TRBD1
TGTGCCAGCAGCTTAGAGGGGGCTCGGGAGCAGTTCTTC
CASSLEGAREQFF
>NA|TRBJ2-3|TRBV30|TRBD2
TGTGCCTGGAGTGAGGCATCCCCGACTAGCGGGAGAGAAGATACGCAGTATTTT
CAWSEASPTSGREDTQYF
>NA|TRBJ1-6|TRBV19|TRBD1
TGTGCCAGTAGCCATCAGGACAGGGTGAGGTCACCCCTCCACTTT
CASSHQDRVRSPLHF
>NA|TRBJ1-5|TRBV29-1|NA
TGCAGCGTTCGCGACTCAAATCAGCCCCAGCATTTT
CSVRDSNQPQHF
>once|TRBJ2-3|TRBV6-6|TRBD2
TGTGCCAGCAGAGATAGCGGGGTTAGCACAGATACGCAGTATTTT
CASRDSGVSTDTQYF